There are a few counts of the clone carrying this T cell receptor beta chain. Its antigen is unknown. This specimen belongs to a study of early T cells in non-severe SARS-CoV-2 infection. V lost 2 bases to trimming and J lost 5 bases; unmatched junction nucleotides: 9. Germline lookup yields CDR1 SGHRS and CDR2 YFSETQ. There are 15 residues in the CDR3. Researchers attached unique molecular identifiers to individual cDNA molecules. One entry per CDR3 protein results from TCRdb running MiXCR on the 5' RACE reads. Altogether tens of thousands of distinct CDR3 sequences are present, 5.2% being singletons, with the ten largest covering approximately 3.4%. Study findings and constraints: Comparison of clonotypes with VDJdb favored anti-spike CD8 responses while missing private and CD4 specificities.

The clonotype was recovered from an adult who was a healthcare worker with PCR-confirmed SARS-CoV-2 infection or an uninfected control (not recorded which). The chain uses TRBV5-1 and TRBJ2-5; 7 bases are shared with TRBD2. The sample taken for sequencing was whole blood. Here the CDR3 DNA reads TGCGCCAGCAGCTTAGGCGGGAGCTTTTGGGAGACCCAGTACTTC. This sequence encodes CASSLGGSFWETQYF.